The present entry profiles one T cell receptor (beta chain) with its context. The data are from a study of OX40 agonist ivuxolimab in advanced cancers. The length of the CDR3 is 14 residues. Losses at the gene ends were 6 bases for V and 5 bases for J; bases not matched to a gene: 8. Germline assignment: CDR1 MNHEY and CDR2 SVGAGI. Libraries were prepared by immunoSEQ multiplex PCR; TCRdb keeps only in-frame clonotypes and omits some of them. Of almost 70,000 clones in the sample, about 89% were seen once. This sequence joins TRBV6-5 and TRBJ2-7; 9 bases map to TRBD1. The sequence came from an adult with an advanced solid tumor such as melanoma, head and neck, liver or kidney cancer. The source was CD4+ or CD8+ T cells sorted from blood, collected in a trial of the OX40 agonist ivuxolimab. Written as DNA, the CDR3 is TGTGCCAGCAGGAGGGACAGGGTAGTGAACGAGCAGTACTTC. Translated, it gives CASRRDRVVNEQYF.